This T cell receptor beta chain was identified in a study of CD8 T cells in Susac syndrome. A note on this clonotype: The antigen remains unidentified.

V gave up 7 bases and J gave up 3 bases; unmatched junction bases: 8. CDR3 length: 13 amino acids. CDR1 is GTSNPN, CDR2 SVGIG, per germline (reference sequence). From blood CD8+ and CD4+ T cells, TCR beta sequences were generated. Study-wide results and caveats: The study conceded that relatively few individuals underwent its TCR sequencing and HLA analysis.

Random hexamers were used to reverse transcribe the RNA input (about 0.45 to 1 ug). Amplification of TCR beta CDR3 used immunoSEQ multiplex PCR across 54 Vbeta and 13 Jbeta. TCRdb passed the immunoSEQ multiplex PCR reads through MiXCR, listing each CDR3 protein once. The sample consists of some 52,000 distinct CDR3 sequences, around 93% of them appearing once. The receptor's source is a human donor with multiple sclerosis. Input material: CD8+ T cells from PBMCs. The J gene is TRBJ1-1, the V gene TRBV30; TRBD1 aligns across 7 bases. The CDR3 reads CASRQGLYTEAFF. In nucleotides, the CDR3 is TGTGCCTCCCGACAGGGTTTGTACACTGAAGCTTTCTTT.